A single sample gave rise to the 14 T cell receptor beta chains below, sequenced in a study of control samples from healthy donors and cancer patients. The table came from immunoSEQ multiplex PCR; TCRdb's copy has only in-frame clones and leaves some out. The repertoire consists of 130,000 or so clones, with 80% to 90% occurring once and the leading ten covering roughly 40%. The sample taken for sequencing was blood. Receptors were obtained from a man aged 45 to 65 in good health.

The V and J genes are TRBV19 and TRBJ2-1, with unresolved D. V gave up 5 bases and J gave up 6 bases, with 11 bases separating them. In germline, CDR1 is LNHDA, CDR2 SQIVND (reference sequence). The CDR3 covers 13 residues. In DNA form, the CDR3 reads TGTGCCAGTAGTCGTGGGCGTCCCAATGAGCAGTTCTTC. Translation: CASSRGRPNEQFF.

V is TRBV5-1 and J is TRBJ2-5; D call uncertain. The CDR3 is 14 amino acids. V lost 1 base, J lost 1 base, and 8 bases lay in between. CDR1 SGHRS and CDR2 YFSETQ come from the germline V gene. As DNA, the CDR3 is TGCGCCAGCAGCTTGCAAGCGACCCAAGAGACCCAGTACTTC. Translation: CASSLQATQETQYF.

V and J are TRBV6-6 and TRBJ2-7, with 8 bases that match TRBD1. The V and J ends lost 4 bases and 3 bases, in that order; junction bases with no gene match: 8. The length of the CDR3 is 15 residues. Germline-derived CDR1 and CDR2 are MNHNY and SVGAGI (reference sequence). The CDR3 loop reads CASSLLGQDFYEQYF. CDR3 coding DNA: TGTGCCAGCAGTTTGCTGGGACAGGACTTCTACGAGCAGTACTTC.

The J gene is TRBJ2-3, the V gene TRBV4-3; perhaps TRBD1 as D (5 bases). V gave up 1 base and J gave up 5 bases, with 10 bases separating them. Germline V CDR1 and CDR2: LGHNA, YSLEER. This CDR3 contains 14 residues. The CDR3 region is CASSQATEGDTQYF. The CDR3 bases are TGCGCCAGCAGCCAAGCGACAGAAGGAGATACGCAGTATTTT.

The chain couples TRBV5-1 to TRBJ1-2; D is perhaps TRBD1 (5 bases). Between the trimmed V and J ends, which lost 5 bases and 3 bases, there was a span of 17 bases. The germline gives CDR1 SGHRS, CDR2 YFSETQ. The CDR3 runs 15 residues. CDR3 in amino acids: CASSLTGAWDYGYTF. DNA of the CDR3: TGCGCCAGCAGTTTAACCGGGGCCTGGGACTATGGCTACACCTTC.

This chain links TRBV21-1 with TRBJ2-4; the tabulated D call, TRBD1, remains unverified against the DNA. TRBV21-1 is designated a pseudogene. There are 15 residues in the CDR3. The CDR3 DNA follows: TGTGCCAGCAGCAAAGCTCAGATAGCCAAAAACATTCAGTACTTC. The encoded protein is CASSKAQIAKNIQYF.

The CDR3 region has the DNA TGTGCCAGCAGTGACGGAACAGGTTTTACCAACTCTGGAAACACCATATATTTT. Translating gives CASSDGTGFTNSGNTIYF. The chain has TRBV6-1 and TRBJ1-3; perhaps TRBD1 as D (5 bases). The CDR3 covers 18 residues. Germline CDR1 is MNHNS and CDR2 is SASEGT. V was trimmed by 3 bases and J by 0 bases, leaving 18 bases between them.

This clone was seen more than once but under ten times. J is TRBJ2-5 and V is TRBV3-1 (or the pseudogene TRBV3-2); 8 bases are shared with TRBD2. Trimming at V came to 0 bases and at J to 2 bases, leaving 8 bases not matched to a gene. CDR1 and CDR2 from the germline V gene are LGHDT and YNNKEL (reference sequence). The CDR3 extends over 17 amino acids. Here the CDR3 reads CASSQDLGTSGQETQYF. The CDR3 DNA sequence: TGTGCCAGCAGCCAAGATCTCGGAACTAGCGGACAAGAGACCCAGTACTTC.

The gene calls are TRBV9 and TRBJ2-3; 9 nucleotides align to TRBD1. Losses at the gene ends were 10 bases for V and 0 bases for J; bases not matched to a gene: 12. Germline assignment: CDR1 SGDLS and CDR2 YYNGEE. The CDR3 is made up of 16 amino acids. The CDR3 reads CAGVDGDRASTDTQYF. The CDR3 nucleotides read TGTGCCGGAGTAGATGGGGACAGGGCGAGCACAGATACGCAGTATTTT.

This sequence joins TRBV7-7 and TRBJ2-7; tentatively, D is TRBD1 (6 bases). Germline V CDR1 and CDR2: SSHAT, FNYEAQ (reference sequence). The CDR3 loop spans 15 amino acids. The V end lost 0 bases, the J end lost 3 bases, and 12 bases lay between the germline ends. CDR3 nucleotides: TGTGCCAGCAGCTTAGCCCCCGGACAGATCTACGAGCAGTACTTC. It encodes CASSLAPGQIYEQYF.

The CDR3 here is CASSEGAGVGQPQHF. The CDR3 coding sequence is TGTGCCAGCAGTGAAGGTGCGGGGGTCGGTCAGCCCCAGCATTTT. The chain carries TRBV2 and TRBJ1-5; a possible D gene is TRBD1 (5 bases). This CDR3 is built from 15 residues. The V end lost 1 base, the J end lost 6 bases, and 13 bases lay between the germline ends. Germline V gene data show CDR1 as SNHLY and CDR2 as FYNNEI.

This clone was seen just once. This chain joins TRBV11-2 and TRBJ2-5; D remains unclear. V was trimmed by 4 bases and J by 1 base, leaving 10 bases between them. The CDR3 runs to 14 residues. CDR1 SGHAT and CDR2 FQNNGV come from the germline V gene. The CDR3 protein is CASSSGRVQETQYF. For the CDR3, the DNA is TGTGCCAGCAGCTCCGGACGGGTCCAAGAGACCCAGTACTTC.

The chain recombines TRBV4-1 with TRBJ2-7; 8 bases agree with TRBD1. CDR3 size: 17 residues. V shed 1 base, J shed 2 bases, and the junction held 10 bases outside the gene matches. Germline CDR1 is MGHRA and CDR2 is YSYEKL. CDR3 residues: CASSQAHTGGQTYEQYF. CDR3 nucleotides: TGCGCCAGCAGCCAAGCGCATACAGGGGGACAGACCTACGAGCAGTACTTC.

The chain joins TRBV2 to TRBJ1-4; 9 nucleotides match TRBD1. The CDR3 loop spans 13 amino acids. Germline trimming cut 6 bases from V and 8 bases from J; bases unmatched to any gene: 4. Looked up from germline, CDR1 is SNHLY and CDR2 is FYNNEI. The CDR3 protein is CASRTGGKEKLFF. CDR3 nucleotides: TGTGCCAGCAGGACAGGGGGAAAAGAAAAACTGTTTTTT.